The 25 T cell receptor beta chains reported below all come from one sample, sequenced in a study of human T cells and chemical hapten exposure. Via MiXCR, TCRdb re-called the RACE reads, giving one row per CDR3 protein. The repertoire holds about 71,000 distinct CDR3 sequences, with around 10% as singletons. The time point denotes: patch test 3, about 24 weeks after DPC sensitization. As to treatment: therapeutic diphenylcyclopropenone sensitization with weekly scalp DPC. Material: whole blood, obtained in connection with sensitization to the hapten diphenylcyclopropenone (DPC). These receptors were taken from a woman aged 45 to 65 with alopecia areata. Some clones in this sample may be carry-over from other donors' samples.

The chain joins TRBV15 to TRBJ2-4, with 7 positions matching TRBD1. V lost 3 bases, J lost 6 bases, and 11 bases stayed unmatched. The CDR3 runs 16 residues. Germline V CDR1 and CDR2: LNHNV, YYDKDF (reference sequence). This CDR3 is CATSSFATGTRNIQYF. CDR3 coding DNA: TGTGCCACCAGCAGCTTCGCGACAGGGACCAGAAACATTCAGTACTTC.

This chain links TRBV27 with TRBJ2-3; D is undetermined. Germline lookup yields CDR1 MNHEY and CDR2 SMNVEV (reference sequence). This CDR3 has 12 residues. Trimming took 5 bases from V and 2 from J, leaving 5 bases between them. CDR3 in DNA: TGTGCCAGCAGTGGGGACACAGATACGCAGTATTTT. Residues: CASSGDTDTQYF.

This clonotype appeared a few times. The rearrangement links TRBV7-9 to TRBJ1-2, with TRBD1 matching over 9 bases. Germline V CDR1 and CDR2: SEHNR, FQNEAQ (reference sequence). This CDR3 contains 15 residues. The V gene end was trimmed by 3 bases and the J gene end by 0 bases; junction bases not matched to a gene: 2. The chain's CDR3 is CASSFGQGTNYGYTF. The CDR3 DNA reads as TGTGCCAGCAGCTTCGGACAGGGGACTAACTATGGCTACACCTTC.

The rearrangement uses TRBV28 and TRBJ2-7; the D call may be TRBD1 or TRBD2 (5 bases each). V lost 4 bases and J lost 5, with 12 bases in between. This CDR3 spans 13 amino acids. Germline values: CDR1 MDHEN, CDR2 SYDVKM. The CDR3 sequence: CASSSGTLDEQYF. In DNA form, the CDR3 reads TGTGCCAGCAGTTCCGGGACCTTGGACGAGCAGTACTTC.

This clonotype was found many times. This CDR3 reads CASSPDISYEQYF. The CDR3 coding sequence is TGTGCCAGCAGCCCGGACATCTCCTACGAGCAGTACTTC. This chain connects TRBV3-1 to TRBJ2-7; perhaps TRBD1 as D (5 bases). CDR3 size: 13 residues. The germline V gene has CDR1 LGHDT and CDR2 YNNKEL (reference sequence). The germline V and J ends were trimmed by 4 bases and 0 bases, with 7 bases remaining between them.

This clonotype appeared many times. The genes are TRBV5-1 and TRBJ1-1; D is perhaps TRBD1 (5 bases). The CDR3 loop spans 16 amino acids. Trimming cost V 4 bases and J 1 base, with 17 bases left between them. Per the germline V gene, CDR1 is SGHRS and CDR2 is YFSETQ. The CDR3 DNA reads TGCGCCAGCAGCCTGAGGGCAGGACAAACGAACACTGAAGCTTTCTTT. It codes for CASSLRAGQTNTEAFF.

V is TRBV11-1 and J is TRBJ2-7; either TRBD1 or TRBD2 may fit D (5 bases each). V was pared by 3 bases and J by 2 bases, with 11 bases between. In germline, CDR1 is SGHAT, CDR2 FQDESV (reference sequence). CDR3 length equals 14 residues. This CDR3 is CASSLGRAAYEQYF. The CDR3 DNA sequence: TGTGCCAGCAGCTTGGGGCGGGCCGCCTACGAGCAGTACTTC.

This clonotype was counted at least ten times. V usage is TRBV6-5 and J usage is TRBJ1-2; tentative D call: TRBD1 (5 bases). V was trimmed by 5 bases and J by 3 bases, leaving 16 bases between them. The CDR3 spans 15 residues. Germline values: CDR1 MNHEY, CDR2 SVGAGI. Written as DNA, the CDR3 is TGTGCCAGCAGTCCGGACAAAGCCAGGGACTATGGCTACACCTTC. It codes for CASSPDKARDYGYTF.

The sample holds many counts of this clonotype. The chain links TRBV5-1 to TRBJ2-7; perhaps D is TRBD1 or TRBD2 (5 bases each). In germline, CDR1 is SGHRS, CDR2 YFSETQ. The length of the CDR3 is 14 residues. Trimming stripped 4 bases from V and 2 bases from J, with 13 bases between. The CDR3 spells CASSPRGEPYEQYF. The CDR3 DNA follows: TGCGCCAGCAGCCCCCGAGGGGAGCCCTACGAGCAGTACTTC.

This clonotype was seen repeatedly, ten times or more. V gene TRBV4-3 combines with J gene TRBJ1-2; D gene unclear. Germline V gives CDR1 LGHNA, CDR2 YSLEER. With 3 bases removed from V and 4 bases from J, the gap between germline ends came to 15 bases. The CDR3 contains 15 residues. CDR3 in DNA: TGCGCCAGCAGCCATTATACGGATTCCTTCTATGGCTACACCTTC. Protein sequence: CASSHYTDSFYGYTF.

This clonotype appeared many times. The V call is TRBV19, the J call TRBJ2-1, with D uncertain. The CDR3 is made up of 12 amino acids. V shed 6 bases and J shed 9 bases, with 12 bases lying between them. Per the germline V gene, CDR1 is LNHDA and CDR2 is SQIVND (reference sequence). The DNA for the CDR3 is TGTGCCAGTAGGTTTGGGCGAACTGAGCAGTTCTTC. It codes for CASRFGRTEQFF. Full variable domain (missing parts from reference TRBV19 and TRBJ2-1): DGGITQSPKYLFRKEGQNVTLSCEQNLNHDAMYWYRQDPGQGLRLIYYSQIVNDFQKGDIAEGYSVSREKKESFPLTVTSAQKNPTAFYLCASRFGRTEQFFGPGTRLTVL.

This clonotype occurred many times. J is TRBJ2-1 and V is TRBV10-3; possibly TRBD1 or TRBD2 for D (5 bases each). V lost 8 bases, J lost 3 bases, and 17 bases lay in between. From germline, CDR1 is ENHRY and CDR2 SYGVKD. The CDR3 sequence is 15 residues long. CDR3 in DNA: TGTGCCATCCGGGCCGGGGCCCTTGGCTACAATGAGCAGTTCTTC. It is translated as CAIRAGALGYNEQFF.

The gene calls are TRBV6-5 and TRBJ2-2; D call uncertain. This CDR3 spans 11 amino acids. Deletions cut 2 bases from V and 6 bases from J, with 1 base between. Germline V CDR1 and CDR2: MNHEY, SVGAGI. The CDR3: CASSYAGELFF. DNA of the CDR3: TGTGCCAGCAGTTACGCCGGGGAGCTGTTTTTT.

This clonotype was recorded a few times. The chain is built from TRBV28 and TRBJ2-2; D is ambiguous. CDR1 and CDR2 (germline): MDHEN, SYDVKM. This CDR3 comprises 12 residues. The V end was cut by 3 bases, the J end by 10 bases, with 9 bases between. Here the CDR3 reads CASSLPAKELFF. The CDR3 nucleotides read TGTGCCAGCAGTTTGCCAGCGAAGGAGCTGTTTTTT.

This chain joins TRBV5-4 and TRBJ2-3; D possibly corresponds to TRBD2 (5 bases). Germline CDR1 SGHNT, CDR2 YYREEE (reference sequence). V was pared by 4 bases and J by 9 bases, with 18 bases between. CDR3 length: 14 amino acids. DNA for the CDR3: TGTGCCAGCAGCCAACCGAATAACCGGGAAACGCAGTATTTT. This sequence encodes CASSQPNNRETQYF.

This clonotype was seen a few times. Because the CDR3's place on the DNA is in doubt, the DNA is left out and the CDR3 is given as listed by TCRdb. The chain is built from TRBV11-2 and TRBJ2-5; the DNA was not compared with TRBD2, the D call given in the table. CDR1 SGHAT and CDR2 FQNNGV come from the germline V gene. The CDR3 has 15 amino acids, counting both end residues. CDR3 amino acids: CASSSTLGRQETQYF.

This clonotype was observed once. V and J are TRBV28 and TRBJ2-7; TRBD1 matches at 8 bases. V dropped 8 bases and J dropped 6; count of bases not matched to a gene: 3. Germline lookup yields CDR1 MDHEN and CDR2 SYDVKM. This CDR3 spans 11 amino acids. The CDR3 loop reads CASEDRVEQYF. In nucleotides, the CDR3 is TGTGCCAGCGAGGACAGGGTCGAGCAGTACTTC.

V gene TRBV28 combines with J gene TRBJ2-1; unclear D gene. The CDR3 contains 15 residues. V lost 5 bases and J lost 0, with 11 bases in between. Germline CDR1 and CDR2: MDHEN and SYDVKM. The CDR3 region is CASSQIMSSYNEQFF. CDR3 nucleotide sequence: TGTGCCAGCAGTCAAATCATGAGCTCCTACAATGAGCAGTTCTTC.

In its sample, this clonotype was seen a few times. The J gene is TRBJ1-1, the V gene TRBV6-2 or TRBV6-3; D remains unclear. The CDR3 contains 16 residues. The V end was cut by 0 bases, the J end by 0 bases, with 11 bases between. Germline V lookup: CDR1 MNHEY, CDR2 SVGEGT. As DNA, the CDR3 is TGTGCCAGCAGTTACTCGAGCACCAGCTTGAACACTGAAGCTTTCTTT. Amino acids: CASSYSSTSLNTEAFF.

The chain combines TRBV6-4 with TRBJ2-2, with D possibly matching TRBD1 (5 bases). Germline V CDR1 and CDR2: MRHNA, SNTAGT. This CDR3 has 14 residues. The V gene lost 3 bases and the J gene lost 1 base, with 6 bases spanning the gap. The CDR3 here is CASSETGNTGELFF. CDR3 nucleotides: TGTGCCAGCAGTGAAACAGGGAACACCGGGGAGCTGTTTTTT.

This clonotype was seen more than once but under ten times. The chain links TRBV2 to TRBJ1-3, with D unresolved. Germline lookup yields CDR1 SNHLY and CDR2 FYNNEI. With 4 bases removed from V and 0 bases from J, the gap between germline ends came to 7 bases. This CDR3 comprises 14 residues. The CDR3 spells CASSATDSGNTIYF. Written as DNA, the CDR3 is TGTGCCAGCAGTGCAACAGACTCTGGAAACACCATATATTTT.

J is TRBJ2-1 and V is TRBV12-3 or TRBV12-4; no definite D call. V was clipped by 4 bases and J by 0 bases, with 4 bases between them. The CDR3 loop spans 13 amino acids. Written as DNA, the CDR3 is TGTGCCAGCAGTTCTGGCTCCTACAATGAGCAGTTCTTC. It specifies CASSSGSYNEQFF.

The chain is built from TRBV2 and TRBJ2-1; 10 positions match TRBD2. The J segment lost 10 bases and the V segment lost 6 bases, leaving 12 bases of the junction unmatched. This CDR3 is built from 15 residues. Per germline, CDR1 SNHLY and CDR2 FYNNEI. The CDR3 region has the DNA TGTGCCAGCAGCGGACTAGCGGAACCCTCAGGGGAGCAGTTCTTC. It translates to CASSGLAEPSGEQFF.

The chain couples TRBV29-1 to TRBJ1-2; no firm D call. The CDR3 sequence is 12 residues long. Germline V gene sequence: CDR1 SQVTM, CDR2 ANQGSEA. V was cut by 7 bases and J by 5 bases, with 14 bases left in between. Here the CDR3 DNA reads TGCAGCGCTGGAACCTCCCAATATGGCTACACCTTC. It specifies CSAGTSQYGYTF.

This clonotype was detected a few times. The chain employs TRBV12-3 or TRBV12-4 and TRBJ2-6; no clear D. Trimming stripped 5 bases from V and 1 base from J, with 9 bases between. The CDR3 totals 15 residues. CDR3 sequence reads: CASSPKSSGANVLTF. The CDR3 region has the DNA TGTGCCAGCAGTCCTAAGTCTTCTGGGGCCAACGTCCTGACTTTC.